What follows are 31 T cell receptor beta chains derived from one specimen sequenced in a study of OX40 agonist ivuxolimab in advanced cancers. Library preparation used the immunoSEQ multiplex PCR assay. What TCRdb holds here is the immuneACCESS table cut down to in-frame rearrangements. Part of the clones is not present; checked against another copy, under half of the missing clones reflect an unresolved V gene, and the others are unexplained. This sample is represented by approximately 25,000 clones; around 88% of them were singletons. The ten largest clones capture 25% to 35% of the sample. Sequencing used CD4+ or CD8+ T cells sorted from blood, obtained in a trial of the OX40 agonist ivuxolimab. The receptor set was obtained from an adult with an advanced solid tumor such as melanoma, head and neck, liver or kidney cancer.

This rearrangement joins TRBV6-5 to TRBJ2-5; D is undetermined. V was cut by 3 bases and J by 0 bases, with 11 bases left in between. CDR1 and CDR2 (germline): MNHEY, SVGAGI. This CDR3 has 15 residues. As DNA, the CDR3 is TGTGCCAGCAGTTATGGTTCCGAGAACCAAGAGACCCAGTACTTC. Translated, it gives CASSYGSENQETQYF.

J is TRBJ2-7 and V is TRBV7-3; D may be TRBD1 or TRBD2 (7 bases each). From germline, CDR1 is SGHTA and CDR2 FQGTGA. This CDR3 contains 16 residues. V lost 6 bases and J 3 bases, leaving 21 bases between the germline ends. The CDR3 DNA is TGTGCCAGCAGGCAACTCGACAGGGAGGGGTTCTACGAGCAGTACTTC. Protein sequence: CASRQLDREGFYEQYF. Full variable domain (outside the CDR3, taken from reference TRBV7-3 and TRBJ2-7): GAGVSQTPSNKVTEKGKYVELRCDPISGHTALYWYRQSLGQGPEFLIYFQGTGAADDSGLPNDRFFAVRPEGSVSTLKIQRTERGDSAVYLCASRQLDREGFYEQYFGPGTRLTVT.

The chain combines TRBV2 with TRBJ2-2; D unclear. This CDR3 has 14 amino acids. Trimming removed 2 bases at V and 1 base at J, with 5 bases between. CDR1 and CDR2 from the germline V gene are SNHLY and FYNNEI. The CDR3 sequence is CASSENMNTGELFF. The CDR3 region has the DNA TGTGCCAGCAGTGAAAACATGAACACCGGGGAGCTGTTTTTT.

The chain carries TRBV28 and TRBJ1-1, with 9 bases aligning to TRBD1. Germline CDR1 is MDHEN and CDR2 is SYDVKM. Trimming removed 8 bases from V and 4 bases from J; junction bases left unmatched: 8. There are 14 residues in the CDR3. The CDR3 coding sequence is TGTGCCAGCCTCGAACAGGGGGCCTTCACTGAAGCTTTCTTT. Amino acids: CASLEQGAFTEAFF.

The V and J genes are TRBV29-1 and TRBJ2-4; 8 nucleotides agree with TRBD1. Germline V gene sequence: CDR1 SQVTM, CDR2 ANQGSEA. The length of the CDR3 is 12 residues. V was clipped by 6 bases and J by 6 bases; unmatched bases: 4. As DNA, the CDR3 is TGCAGCGTAACAGGGGGTGGAAACATTCAGTACTTC. Residues: CSVTGGGNIQYF. The full variable domain, completed using reference TRBV29-1 and TRBJ2-4, is SAVISQKPSRDICQRGTSLTIQCQVDSQVTMMFWYRQQPGQSLTLIATANQGSEATYESGFVIDKFPISRPNLTFSTLTVSNMSPEDSSIYLCSVTGGGNIQYFGAGTRLSVL.

The chain uses TRBV28 and TRBJ1-1; TRBD1 matches 8 bases. CDR1 MDHEN and CDR2 SYDVKM come from the germline V gene. After removal of 2 bases from V and 1 base from J, the junction contained 3 bases not matched to a gene. The CDR3 consists of 15 residues. The CDR3 sequence: CASSLTGGGNTEAFF. CDR3 sequence (DNA): TGTGCCAGCAGTTTAACAGGGGGGGGGAACACTGAAGCTTTCTTT.

V gene TRBV10-2 combines with J gene TRBJ2-3, with 8 bases that match TRBD2. Germline CDR1 reads WSHSY; CDR2 reads SAAADI. The CDR3 consists of 14 residues. V lost 9 bases to trimming and J lost 4 bases; unmatched junction nucleotides: 9. The CDR3 DNA sequence: TGCGCCAGTGCACCCGGCGGGAGGTCAGATACGCAGTATTTT. Translated: CASAPGGRSDTQYF.

V usage is TRBV6-5 and J usage is TRBJ1-6; D is possibly TRBD1 (6 bases). CDR3 size: 14 residues. Germline CDR1 reads MNHEY; CDR2 reads SVGAGI. V was clipped by 7 bases and J by 5 bases, with 12 bases between them. The CDR3 nucleotides are TGTGCCAGCAATAGGGACACCAATAATTCACCCCTCCACTTT. It translates to CASNRDTNNSPLHF.

The chain employs TRBV6-5 and TRBJ2-5, with 7 bases fitting TRBD2. The CDR3 loop spans 15 amino acids. Germline trimming cut 4 bases from V and 5 bases from J; bases unmatched to any gene: 10. Germline V lookup: CDR1 MNHEY, CDR2 SVGAGI. The CDR3 nucleotides are TGTGCCAGCAGTTTAGGACTAGGCCTGGAGGAGACCCAGTACTTC. Translated: CASSLGLGLEETQYF.

The rearrangement uses TRBV5-1 and TRBJ2-7; 15 bases are shared with TRBD2. From germline, CDR1 is SGHRS and CDR2 YFSETQ. Trimming at V came to 3 bases and at J to 0 bases, leaving 4 bases not matched to a gene. CDR3 size: 17 residues. CDR3 protein: CASSSGLAGGISYEQYF. The CDR3 DNA reads TGCGCCAGCAGCTCGGGACTAGCGGGGGGCATCTCCTACGAGCAGTACTTC.

This chain joins TRBV10-2 and TRBJ2-7, with D unresolved. The ends were cut back, 2 bases at V and 3 bases at J, with 5 bases in the middle. Per the germline V gene, CDR1 is WSHSY and CDR2 is SAAADI. This CDR3 is built from 12 residues. CDR3 sequence: CASSERGYEQYF. In DNA form, the CDR3 reads TGCGCCAGCAGTGAGCGTGGCTACGAGCAGTACTTC.

V is TRBV27 and J is TRBJ2-2, with 7 bases lining up with TRBD2. The CDR3 runs 12 residues. The ends lost 6 bases at V and 11 bases at J; junction bases unmatched: 6. CDR1 is MNHEY and CDR2 is SMNVEV in the germline V gene (reference sequence). In nucleotides, the CDR3 is TGTGCCAGCAGGGGAGGGGTGAAAGAGCTGTTTTTT. Protein sequence: CASRGGVKELFF.

The chain couples TRBV6-6 to TRBJ2-7, with a weak D call TRBD1 (7 bases). Per germline, CDR1 MNHNY and CDR2 SVGAGI (reference sequence). V dropped 6 bases and J dropped 6 bases, with 9 bases sitting between them. This CDR3 is built from 11 residues. CDR3 DNA sequence: TGTGCCAGCAGCCAGGGGGGCGAGCAGTACTTC. Encoded protein: CASSQGGEQYF.

CDR3 residues: CASSLDLVGLAGAGELFF. CDR3 DNA: TGTGCCAGCAGTTTAGATCTCGTCGGGCTAGCGGGAGCCGGGGAGCTGTTTTTT. The chain uses TRBV27 and TRBJ2-2; 10 bases are shared with TRBD2. The junction had 12 bases not matched to a gene; V was cut back by 2 bases and J by 6 bases. The CDR3 spans 18 residues. Per the germline V gene, CDR1 is MNHEY and CDR2 is SMNVEV (reference sequence).

V gene TRBV4-1 combines with J gene TRBJ2-7; possibly TRBD1 for D (6 bases). The length of the CDR3 is 16 residues. Trimming cost V 0 bases and J 0 bases, with 12 bases left between them. Germline CDR1 reads MGHRA; CDR2 reads YSYEKL. CDR3 in DNA: TGCGCCAGCAGCCAAGAACCGGGACATAGCTCCTACGAGCAGTACTTC. Its protein is CASSQEPGHSSYEQYF.

The chain has TRBV10-3 and TRBJ2-3; D is unresolved. This CDR3 is 16 amino acids long. Per the germline V gene, CDR1 is ENHRY and CDR2 is SYGVKD. V lost 8 bases and J 0 bases, leaving 18 bases between the germline ends. For the CDR3, the DNA is TGTGCCATCCAGTTTGATACGTACGGAAGCACAGATACGCAGTATTTT. Translating it yields CAIQFDTYGSTDTQYF.

The chain carries TRBV7-9 and TRBJ1-4; D may be TRBD1 (6 bases). This CDR3 comprises 16 residues. Trimming took off 5 bases at V and 8 bases at J, with 21 bases between the two ends. Germline values: CDR1 SEHNR, CDR2 FQNEAQ (reference sequence). The CDR3 is CASSLANRDPREKLFF. DNA of the CDR3: TGTGCCAGCAGCCTCGCTAACAGGGACCCTAGGGAAAAACTGTTTTTT.

This clone is judged medium-sized. The chain is built from TRBV2 and TRBJ1-1; D unresolved. The CDR3 runs 16 residues. Trimming left V 2 bases short and J 5 bases short, with 18 bases between. Per the germline V gene, CDR1 is SNHLY and CDR2 is FYNNEI. The CDR3 sequence is CASSEYLSPVGTEAFF. CDR3 nucleotides: TGTGCCAGCAGTGAATATTTATCTCCGGTGGGAACTGAAGCTTTCTTT. Full variable domain (rest looked up from reference TRBV2 and TRBJ1-1): EPEVTQTPSHQVTQMGQEVILRCVPISNHLYFYWYRQILGQKVEFLVSFYNNEISEKSEIFDDQFSVERPDGSNFTLKIRSTKLEDSAMYFCASSEYLSPVGTEAFFGQGTRLTVV.

The chain recombines TRBV19 with TRBJ2-2, with a weak D call TRBD1 (5 bases). There are 16 residues in the CDR3. Trimming removed 5 bases at V and 6 bases at J, with 19 bases between. Germline V CDR1 and CDR2: LNHDA, SQIVND (reference sequence). The CDR3 DNA reads TGTGCCAGTAGTTCAAGGGTTTGGGGCGAAGCCGGGGAGCTGTTTTTT. It specifies CASSSRVWGEAGELFF.

V and J are TRBV28 and TRBJ2-7; 8 positions match TRBD1. The CDR3 length is 16 residues. CDR1 is MDHEN and CDR2 is SYDVKM in the germline V gene. The ends lost 6 bases at V and 0 bases at J; junction bases unmatched: 10. CDR3 protein: CASRTGDRPSSYEQYF. The CDR3 DNA reads as TGTGCCAGCAGGACTGGGGACAGGCCGAGCTCCTACGAGCAGTACTTC.

The V call is TRBV6-6, the J call TRBJ2-2; 7 bases are shared with TRBD1. The CDR3 covers 15 residues. V dropped 4 bases and J dropped 6; count of bases not matched to a gene: 8. The V gene's germline CDR1 is MNHNY and CDR2 SVGAGI (reference sequence). In DNA form, the CDR3 reads TGTGCCAGCAGTTCCACCCACAGGGGACCCGGGGAGCTGTTTTTT. Residues: CASSSTHRGPGELFF.

The gene calls are TRBV7-9 and TRBJ2-7; 8 bases fit TRBD2. CDR3 length: 16 amino acids. Germline V gene lookup returns CDR1 SEHNR and CDR2 FQNEAQ (reference sequence). After removal of 5 bases from V and 2 bases from J, the junction contained 11 bases not matched to a gene. CDR3 bases: TGTGCCAGCAGCCTTCCGGCGGGAGGCCGAACCTACGAGCAGTACTTC. This codes for CASSLPAGGRTYEQYF. The entire variable domain, with the rest obtained from reference TRBV7-9 and TRBJ2-7, is as follows: DTGVSQNPRHKITKRGQNVTFRCDPISEHNRLYWYRQTLGQGPEFLTYFQNEAQLEKSRLLSDRFSAERPKGSFSTLEIQRTEQGDSAMYLCASSLPAGGRTYEQYFGPGTRLTVT.

This chain links TRBV5-1 with TRBJ1-1; D gene uncertain. Trimming stripped 1 base from V and 1 base from J, with 14 bases between. This CDR3 is 16 amino acids long. Looked up from germline, CDR1 is SGHRS and CDR2 is YFSETQ. CDR3 loop: CASSLHNSLANTEAFF. Written as DNA, the CDR3 is TGCGCCAGCAGCTTGCACAATAGTCTCGCGAACACTGAAGCTTTCTTT.

The chain is built from TRBV9 and TRBJ2-6; D perhaps matches TRBD2 (5 bases). Trimming took off 4 bases at V and 0 bases at J, with 14 bases between the two ends. This CDR3 has 17 amino acids. Germline V gene lookup returns CDR1 SGDLS and CDR2 YYNGEE. The CDR3 nucleotides read TGTGCCAGCAGCTCTGGCCTCGGACTCTCTGGGGCCAACGTCCTGACTTTC. This codes for CASSSGLGLSGANVLTF.

The chain carries TRBV7-9 and TRBJ2-5; D gene ambiguous. The CDR3 covers 14 residues. Germline lookup yields CDR1 SEHNR and CDR2 FQNEAQ (reference sequence). Trimming removed 5 bases from V and 5 bases from J, with 15 bases in between. In DNA form, the CDR3 reads TGTGCCAGCAGCCCGAGGACCCTGTTGGAGACCCAGTACTTC. It yields the protein CASSPRTLLETQYF. Based on the CDR3 plus reference TRBV7-9 and TRBJ2-5, the full variable domain is DTGVSQNPRHKITKRGQNVTFRCDPISEHNRLYWYRQTLGQGPEFLTYFQNEAQLEKSRLLSDRFSAERPKGSFSTLEIQRTEQGDSAMYLCASSPRTLLETQYFGPGTRLLVL.

This clone was seen more than once but under ten times. In DNA form, the CDR3 reads TGTGCCAGCAGCTTGCTGGCGGGCTCCTACGAGCAGTACTTC. This codes for CASSLLAGSYEQYF. The chain combines TRBV5-6 with TRBJ2-7; D perhaps matches TRBD2 (5 bases). In germline, CDR1 is SGHDT, CDR2 YYEEEE. Trimming left V 1 base short and J 0 bases short, with 8 bases between. The CDR3 has 14 residues.

This clone occurred once. V and J are TRBV5-1 and TRBJ2-5; 11 nucleotides agree with TRBD1. CDR3 length: 16 amino acids. CDR1 and CDR2 (germline): SGHRS, YFSETQ. J gave up 5 bases and V 2 bases, and 8 bases lay outside the gene matches. CDR3 loop: CASSFGQGALYETQYF. The CDR3 coding sequence is TGCGCCAGCAGCTTCGGACAGGGGGCACTTTATGAGACCCAGTACTTC.

The chain joins TRBV11-2 to TRBJ1-2; 7 nucleotides match TRBD1. With 6 bases clipped from V and 7 bases from J, the junction kept 23 bases outside the gene matches. This CDR3 is 18 amino acids long. Germline V gene data show CDR1 as SGHAT and CDR2 as FQNNGV. CDR3 sequence: CASRPSGIGLGNRGGYTF. The CDR3, as DNA: TGTGCCAGCAGACCCTCCGGGATCGGTCTAGGAAACAGGGGTGGCTACACCTTC.

This clone was counted only a few times. The chain recombines TRBV21-1 with TRBJ2-7. TRBV21-1 is a documented pseudogene. The CDR3 covers 11 residues. CDR3 in amino acids: CASSPLYEQYF. For the CDR3, the DNA is TGTGCCAGCAGCCCGCTCTACGAGCAGTACTTC.

V usage is TRBV5-1 and J usage is TRBJ2-3; possibly TRBD1 or TRBD2 for D (5 bases each). The CDR3 is 10 amino acids. CDR1 and CDR2 from the germline V gene are SGHRS and YFSETQ. V lost 7 bases and J 5 bases, leaving 5 bases between the germline ends. The CDR3 here is CASGGDTQYF. CDR3 DNA: TGCGCCAGCGGGGGAGATACGCAGTATTTT. Based on the CDR3 plus reference TRBV5-1 and TRBJ2-3, the full variable domain is KAGVTQTPRYLIKTRGQQVTLSCSPISGHRSVSWYQQTPGQGLQFLFEYFSETQRNKGNFPGRFSGRQFSNSRSEMNVSTLELGDSALYLCASGGDTQYFGPGTRLTVL.

V gene TRBV14 combines with J gene TRBJ2-3; 8 bases match TRBD1. CDR1 and CDR2 (germline): SGHDN, FVKESK. The CDR3 contains 15 residues. After removal of 5 bases from V and 4 bases from J, the junction contained 8 bases not matched to a gene. DNA for the CDR3: TGTGCCAGCAGCTCGGACAGGGCGTCCGCAGATACGCAGTATTTT. Residues: CASSSDRASADTQYF.